The clone carrying this T cell receptor (beta chain) was counted ten times or more. The CDR3 goes on 3 residues after the read ends, and that part is filled in from the germline J gene. Other DNA sequences of this sample code for an identical CDR3. This CDR3 region has 14 residues. Germline CDR1 is SEHNR and CDR2 is FQNEAQ (reference sequence). V shed 1 base, J shed 4 bases, and the junction held 2 bases outside the gene matches. This entry is derived from a study of T cell clonality in common variable immunodeficiency. Sequencing input was equivalent genomic DNA from CVID and controls. The repertoire was sequenced with immunoSEQ multiplex PCR; TCRdb's copy has only in-frame clones and lacks some. Sampling found roughly 50,000 clones, none seen once.

The clonotype originates from a person between 18 and 75 years old in good health. Sequencing was performed on peripheral blood mononuclear cells. The chain is built from TRBV7-9 and TRBJ2-3; 7 bases agree with TRBD2. CDR3 DNA (partial): TGTGCCAGCAGCTTAGGCGGGAGTGCAGATACG. It specifies CASSLGGSADT. The full CDR3 reads CASSLGGSADTQYF.